Shown below are 20 T cell receptor beta chains from a single sample sequenced in a study of T cell changes during pregnancy in multiple sclerosis. Assay used: immunoSEQ multiplex PCR; TCRdb lists only in-frame clones, some missing. The table lists tens of thousands of clones, roughly 96% of them singletons. Sequenced material: peripheral blood, taken in the second trimester of pregnancy. Every receptor here comes from a female donor with multiple sclerosis, enrolled in a pregnancy study.

This chain links TRBV30 with TRBJ2-3; possibly TRBD2 for D (5 bases). CDR1 is GTSNPN and CDR2 is SVGIG in the germline V gene (reference sequence). V was shortened by 0 bases and J by 0 bases, with 16 bases between the two germline ends. The CDR3 has 17 residues. The CDR3 here is CAWSVWRGPGSTDTQYF. The CDR3 DNA is TGTGCCTGGAGTGTTTGGAGAGGGCCAGGTAGCACAGATACGCAGTATTTT. The whole variable domain, remainder taken from reference TRBV30 and TRBJ2-3, is SQTIHQWPATLVQPVGSPLSLECTVEGTSNPNLYWYRQAAGRGLQLLFYSVGIGQISSEVPQNLSASRPQDRQFILSSKKLLLSDSGFYLCAWSVWRGPGSTDTQYFGPGTRLTVL.

In this sample, this clone turned up a few times. The J gene is TRBJ1-2, the V gene TRBV12-5; 7 nucleotides agree with TRBD1. The CDR3 is 13 amino acids. The germline gives CDR1 LGHNT, CDR2 FRNRAP. V lost 6 bases and J lost 4; bases outside the gene matches: 5. The CDR3 protein is CASGLTGRYGYTF. As DNA, the CDR3 is TGTGCTAGTGGCTTGACAGGGCGCTATGGCTACACCTTC.

The rearrangement uses TRBV27 and TRBJ2-5, with TRBD2 identical over 9 bases. V shed 4 bases, J shed 5 bases, and the junction held 8 bases outside the gene matches. Germline CDR1 reads MNHEY; CDR2 reads SMNVEV (reference sequence). The CDR3 is made up of 15 amino acids. The CDR3 is CASSWLGLAGETQYF. CDR3 DNA: TGTGCCAGCAGTTGGTTGGGACTAGCCGGGGAGACCCAGTACTTC.

This sequence joins TRBV5-1 and TRBJ2-1; 9 bases agree with TRBD2. The germline V gene has CDR1 SGHRS and CDR2 YFSETQ. The J segment lost 7 bases and the V segment lost 1 base, leaving 6 bases of the junction unmatched. The CDR3 has 15 amino acids. This chain's CDR3 is CASSLSGTSSNEQFF. CDR3 nucleotide sequence: TGCGCCAGCAGCTTGTCCGGGACTAGCAGTAATGAGCAGTTCTTC.

This clone was found once. This CDR3 reads CASSPLGQSYNEQFF. The CDR3 DNA reads TGTGCCAGCTCACCACTGGGACAGAGCTACAATGAGCAGTTCTTC. The chain joins TRBV18 to TRBJ2-1, with 7 bases aligning to TRBD1. The CDR3 runs to 15 residues. Germline V lookup: CDR1 KGHSH, CDR2 LQKENI. J gave up 3 bases and V 1 base, and 3 bases lay outside the gene matches.

The gene calls are TRBV10-3 and TRBJ2-1; 11 bases line up with TRBD2. Germline V gene lookup returns CDR1 ENHRY and CDR2 SYGVKD. The CDR3 covers 16 residues. After removal of 4 bases from V and 1 base from J, the junction contained 3 bases not matched to a gene. The CDR3 region has the DNA TGTGCCATCAGTGCGGCTAGCGGGAGGTCCTACAATGAGCAGTTCTTC. Its protein product is CAISAASGRSYNEQFF.

The CDR3 nucleotides are TGTGCCAGCTCACCGGGACAGTACGGAACCACTGAAGCTTTCTTT. This codes for CASSPGQYGTTEAFF. The chain combines TRBV18 with TRBJ1-1; 7 positions agree with TRBD1. V trimming: 3 bases; J trimming: 4 bases; junction bases outside the gene matches: 8. The CDR3 spans 15 residues. Looked up from germline, CDR1 is KGHSH and CDR2 is LQKENI. Full variable domain (rest looked up from reference TRBV18 and TRBJ1-1): NAGVMQNPRHLVRRRGQEARLRCSPMKGHSHVYWYRQLPEEGLKFMVYLQKENIIDESGMPKERFSAEFPKEGPSILRIQQVVRGDSAAYFCASSPGQYGTTEAFFGQGTRLTVV.

Here the CDR3 DNA reads TGTGCCTGGGGTCGGATCAAAAAACTAGCGGTTAATCTGTACCAAGAGACCCAGTACTTC. Its translation is CAWGRIKKLAVNLYQETQYF. V gene TRBV30 combines with J gene TRBJ2-5; TRBD2 matches 8 bases. The V segment lost 5 bases and the J segment 0 bases; nucleotides outside the gene matches: 23. The CDR3 length is 20 residues. Germline lookup yields CDR1 GTSNPN and CDR2 SVGIG (reference sequence).

This sequence joins TRBV29-1 and TRBJ1-1; D is undetermined. Germline CDR1 and CDR2: SQVTM and ANQGSEA. Trimming removed 4 bases from V and 2 bases from J, with 8 bases in between. The CDR3 extends over 12 amino acids. CDR3 region: CSVVAINTEAFF. In DNA, the CDR3 is TGCAGCGTTGTAGCTATTAACACTGAAGCTTTCTTT. The complete variable domain, with remaining parts taken from reference TRBV29-1 and TRBJ1-1, reads SAVISQKPSRDICQRGTSLTIQCQVDSQVTMMFWYRQQPGQSLTLIATANQGSEATYESGFVIDKFPISRPNLTFSTLTVSNMSPEDSSIYLCSVVAINTEAFFGQGTRLTVV.

This chain uses TRBV4-2 with TRBJ1-2, with 7 bases aligning to TRBD1. Germline V lookup: CDR1 LGHNA, CDR2 YNFKEQ. Unmatched junction bases numbered 5, after V lost 1 base and J lost 6 bases. The CDR3 has 14 residues. The CDR3 nucleotides read TGTGCCAGCAGCCAAGGAGCAGGGGGAGATGGCTACACCTTC. This translates into CASSQGAGGDGYTF.

The chain uses TRBV5-8 and TRBJ1-2, with D possibly matching TRBD1 (6 bases). Trimming cost V 5 bases and J 4 bases, with 15 bases left between them. The CDR3 consists of 14 residues. Germline assignment: CDR1 SGHTS and CDR2 YDEGEE. The CDR3 DNA follows: TGTGCCAGCAGACGGCCGGGACAACCCTATGGCTACACCTTC. This encodes CASRRPGQPYGYTF. The full variable domain, completed using reference TRBV5-8 and TRBJ1-2, is EAGVTQSPTHLIKTRGQQATLRCSPISGHTSVYWYQQALGLGLQFLLWYDEGEERNRGNFPPRFSGRQFPNYSSELNVNALELEDSALYLCASRRPGQPYGYTFGSGTRLTVV.

This chain joins TRBV13 and TRBJ2-1; no reliable D call. Germline assignment: CDR1 PRHDT and CDR2 FYEKMQ (reference sequence). V lost 0 bases to trimming and J lost 8 bases, with 2 bases between them. CDR3 length equals 11 residues. CDR3 loop: CASSLGDEQFF. The CDR3, as DNA: TGTGCCAGCAGCTTAGGCGATGAGCAGTTCTTC.

V usage is TRBV13 and J usage is TRBJ2-2, with TRBD2 matching over 13 bases. V lost 3 bases to trimming and J lost 6 bases; unmatched junction nucleotides: 4. Germline V lookup: CDR1 PRHDT, CDR2 FYEKMQ (reference sequence). This CDR3 region has 16 residues. The CDR3 protein is CASSFGLAGAAGELFF. CDR3 nucleotide sequence: TGTGCCAGCAGCTTCGGACTAGCGGGAGCGGCCGGGGAGCTGTTTTTT.

The chain recombines TRBV5-1 with TRBJ2-1; D is undetermined. The CDR3 spans 11 residues. With 4 bases removed from V and 6 bases from J, the gap between germline ends came to 5 bases. Germline V gene sequence: CDR1 SGHRS, CDR2 YFSETQ. This CDR3 is CASSHSNEQFF. CDR3 in DNA: TGCGCCAGCAGCCACAGCAATGAGCAGTTCTTC.

V and J are TRBV23-1 and TRBJ2-5; 10 bases align to TRBD1. TRBV23-1 belongs to the ORF category, with a function that is uncertain. The ends lost 8 bases at V and 3 bases at J; junction bases unmatched: 18. The CDR3 sequence is 18 residues long. The CDR3 DNA sequence: TGCGCCAGCGCTCAGCGACCGGGACAGGGGACATGCGAAGAGACCCAGTACTTC. Protein sequence: CASAQRPGQGTCEETQYF.

The CDR3 coding sequence is TGTGCCTGGAGAGGAGAAGGGGTGAACTCCTACAATGAGCAGTTCTTC. Residues: CAWRGEGVNSYNEQFF. The gene calls are TRBV30 and TRBJ2-1, with D possibly TRBD1 on 5 matching bases. CDR1 GTSNPN and CDR2 SVGIG come from the germline V gene (reference sequence). CDR3 size: 16 residues. V lost 3 bases and J lost 0, with 15 bases in between.

This chain's CDR3 is CASSLAGDNYYEQYF. In nucleotides, the CDR3 is TGTGCCAGCAGCTTAGCTGGGGACAATTACTACGAGCAGTACTTC. The chain uses TRBV7-6 and TRBJ2-7; possible D gene TRBD1, 6 bases. Germline lookup yields CDR1 SGHVS and CDR2 FNYEAQ. Trimming pared 0 bases from V and 3 bases from J, leaving 12 bases between. CDR3 length equals 15 residues.

The CDR3 DNA is TGTGCCAGCAGCTTAAGCCAGGGGGTTCTCTCCTACGAGCAGTACTTC. Translation: CASSLSQGVLSYEQYF. The genes are TRBV11-2 and TRBJ2-7; 7 positions agree with TRBD1. This CDR3 spans 16 amino acids. V lost 2 bases to trimming and J lost 0 bases; unmatched junction nucleotides: 7. Germline lookup yields CDR1 SGHAT and CDR2 FQNNGV.

The V gene is TRBV29-1, the J gene TRBJ2-3; the match to TRBD2 covers 14 bases. The CDR3 is 18 residues long. CDR1 and CDR2 (germline): SQVTM, ANQGSEA. Unmatched junction bases numbered 11, after V lost 6 bases and J lost 0 bases. The CDR3 sequence is CSVDPGLAGAGSTDTQYF. The CDR3 DNA follows: TGCAGCGTCGACCCGGGACTAGCGGGAGCGGGGAGCACAGATACGCAGTATTTT.

The V and J genes are TRBV19 and TRBJ2-2, with no clear D. V lost 1 base to trimming and J lost 6 bases, with 6 bases between them. The CDR3 consists of 13 residues. Germline loops: CDR1 LNHDA, CDR2 SQIVND (reference sequence). The DNA of the CDR3 is TGTGCCAGTAGTATAGGTGGGCCCGGGGAGCTGTTTTTT. Amino acids: CASSIGGPGELFF.